This TCR beta chain originates from a study of T cell repertoires in cytomegalovirus infection. At the level of the study: A matching HLA type, together with CMV infection, was signaled by public TCR beta signatures. Study observations and caveats: Adding up the frequency of public TCR beta families identified people who carried CMV plus the relevant HLA. Dominating the ex vivo response were TCR beta clonotypes that were CMV-specific and HLA-C-restricted.

Using its own MiXCR run on the reads, TCRdb lists one record per CDR3 protein. The data show about 300,000 distinct CDR3 sequences, 9.6% seen once. This clonotype was found a few times. Antigen: not known. The germline V gene encodes CDR1 LGHDT and CDR2 YNNKEL (reference sequence). V was shortened by 1 base and J by 3 bases, with 7 bases between the two germline ends. This CDR3 is built from 13 residues. Sequenced material: PBMCs. The rearrangement joins TRBV3-1 to TRBJ2-7; D call uncertain. This receptor was obtained from a human donor in good health (CMV status not recorded). Some clones in this sample may be carry-over from other donors' samples. The CDR3 spells CASSQGPGYEQYF. As DNA, the CDR3 is TGTGCCAGCAGCCAAGGTCCGGGCTACGAGCAGTACTTC.